This TCR beta chain was recovered during a study of blood T cell repertoires in COVID-19. This clone was counted once. TCRdb's copy holds only in-frame clones and misses some; the assay was immunoSEQ multiplex PCR. The sample has approximately 270,000 clones; approximately 85% are singletons. The germline V and J ends were trimmed by 3 bases and 1 base, with 9 bases remaining between them. The CDR3 loop spans 13 amino acids. Looked up from germline, CDR1 is DFQATT and CDR2 is SNEGSKA (reference sequence). The receptor comes from a woman in her thirties who had recovered from COVID-19. Sequencing was carried out using PBMCs or T cells enriched from blood (not recorded which). The genes are TRBV20-1 and TRBJ1-1, with no clear D. DNA of the CDR3: TGCAGTGCTAGTGGAGCGAGGAACACTGAAGCTTTCTTT. It is translated as CSASGARNTEAFF.